This T cell receptor beta chain was obtained from a study of cytomegalovirus exposure and HLA in healthy donors. Both 60 Vbeta primers and 13 Jbeta primers went into the PCR. TCRdb keeps only in-frame clones here, not all; method: immunoSEQ multiplex PCR. The sample lists more than 150,000 clones; 82% were seen once. Among the donors, all were healthy bone marrow donors. Only a few counts were recorded for this clone. The sequence was obtained from a man aged 40-49 years in good health and CMV-seronegative. The material sequenced was PBMCs.

In DNA form, the CDR3 reads TGTGCCAGCAGAACGGGACAGTTGAATTCACCCCTCCACTTT. Translation: CASRTGQLNSPLHF. The chain employs TRBV6-5 and TRBJ1-6; 7 bases align to TRBD1. Germline CDR1 reads MNHEY; CDR2 reads SVGAGI. The J segment lost 7 bases and the V segment lost 6 bases, leaving 6 bases of the junction unmatched. The length of the CDR3 is 14 residues.